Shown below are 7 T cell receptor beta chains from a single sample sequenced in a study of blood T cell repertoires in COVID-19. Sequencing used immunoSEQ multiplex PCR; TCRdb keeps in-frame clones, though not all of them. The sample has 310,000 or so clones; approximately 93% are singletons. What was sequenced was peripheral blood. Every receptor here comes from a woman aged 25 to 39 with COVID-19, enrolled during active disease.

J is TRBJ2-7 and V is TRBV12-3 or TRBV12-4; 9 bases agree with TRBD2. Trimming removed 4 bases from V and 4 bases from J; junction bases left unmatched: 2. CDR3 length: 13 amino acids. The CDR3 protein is CASSSSGMYEQYF. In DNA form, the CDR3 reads TGTGCCAGCAGTTCTAGCGGGATGTACGAGCAGTACTTC.

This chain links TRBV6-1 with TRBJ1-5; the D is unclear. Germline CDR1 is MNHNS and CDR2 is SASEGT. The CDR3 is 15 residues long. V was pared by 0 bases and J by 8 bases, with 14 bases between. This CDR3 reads CASSEAPSGFEPQHF. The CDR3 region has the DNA TGTGCCAGCAGTGAAGCGCCATCGGGGTTTGAGCCCCAGCATTTT.

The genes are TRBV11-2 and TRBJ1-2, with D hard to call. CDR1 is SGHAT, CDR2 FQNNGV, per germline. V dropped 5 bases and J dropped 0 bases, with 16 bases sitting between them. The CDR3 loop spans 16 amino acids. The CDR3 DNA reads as TGTGCCAGCAGCCCCCTGAGGTCGTTTTCTAACTATGGCTACACCTTC. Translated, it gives CASSPLRSFSNYGYTF.

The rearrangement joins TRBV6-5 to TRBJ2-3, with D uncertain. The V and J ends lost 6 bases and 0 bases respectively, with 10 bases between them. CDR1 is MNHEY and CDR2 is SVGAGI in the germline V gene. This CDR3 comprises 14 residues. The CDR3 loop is CASRRQASTDTQYF. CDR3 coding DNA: TGTGCCAGCAGGAGACAAGCTAGCACAGATACGCAGTATTTT.

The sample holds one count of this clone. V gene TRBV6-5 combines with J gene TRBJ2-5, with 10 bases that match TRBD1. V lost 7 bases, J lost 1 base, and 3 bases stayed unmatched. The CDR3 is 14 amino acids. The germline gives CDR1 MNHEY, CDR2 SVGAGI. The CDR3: CASTRTGGQETQYF. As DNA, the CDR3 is TGTGCCAGCACCAGGACAGGGGGCCAAGAGACCCAGTACTTC.

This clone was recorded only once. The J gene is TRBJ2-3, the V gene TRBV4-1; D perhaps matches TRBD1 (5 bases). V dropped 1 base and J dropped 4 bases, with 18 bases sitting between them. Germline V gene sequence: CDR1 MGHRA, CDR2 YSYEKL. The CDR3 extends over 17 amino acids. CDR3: CASSQAPGRGGADTQYF. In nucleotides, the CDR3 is TGCGCCAGCAGCCAAGCCCCTGGAAGGGGTGGGGCAGATACGCAGTATTTT.

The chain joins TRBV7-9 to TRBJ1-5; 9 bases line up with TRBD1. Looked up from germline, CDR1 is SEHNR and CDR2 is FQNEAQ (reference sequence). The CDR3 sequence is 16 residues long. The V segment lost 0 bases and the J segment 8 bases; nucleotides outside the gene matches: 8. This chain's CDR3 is CASSLAGQGGEKPQHF. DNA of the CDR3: TGTGCCAGCAGCTTAGCGGGACAGGGAGGGGAGAAGCCCCAGCATTTT.